The clone carrying this T cell receptor beta chain was seen once. What it binds is not known. The use of a sample-barcoded 5' primer and a J-beta primer mix characterized a second PCR of 7 to 11 cycles. TCRdb re-derived calls from the 5' RACE reads in MiXCR, one entry per CDR3 protein. The table has over a million distinct CDR3 sequences, under 45% seen once; the top ten hold over 15%. These data originate in a study of blood T cells in healthy people across ages. At the level of the study: Roughly one uniquely barcoded beta molecule per two T cells was captured. General study findings and limits: Estimates drawn from one million T cells were deemed to understate diversity.

The extraction recovered at least 6 micrograms of total RNA per sample. The sequence derives from a woman aged 60-75 years in good health. Sequencing was performed on blood.

The CDR3 loop reads CSASDALAGHENEQYF. Written as DNA, the CDR3 is TGCAGTGCTTCCGACGCTCTAGCGGGTCACGAGAACGAGCAGTACTTC. The rearrangement joins TRBV20-1 to TRBJ2-7; 8 positions match TRBD2. The CDR3 runs to 16 residues. J gave up 5 bases and V 5 bases, and 17 bases lay outside the gene matches. In germline, CDR1 is DFQATT, CDR2 SNEGSKA (reference sequence).